Sequencing of this TCR beta chain was carried out in a study of T cell repertoires in cytomegalovirus infection. About the research overall: Both CMV infection and a matching HLA type were indicated by public TCR beta signatures.

Concerning this clonotype: The antigen remains undetermined.

One entry per CDR3 protein results from TCRdb running MiXCR on the reads. The sample consists of 90,000 to 120,000 distinct CDR3 sequences, less than 25% of them appearing once. Findings and caveats of the study: Dominant in the ex vivo response were TCR beta clonotypes restricted by HLA-C and specific for CMV. Using cumulative public TCR beta family frequency, the authors identified those who carried CMV together with the relevant HLA.

The J segment lost 6 bases and the V segment lost 3 bases, leaving 6 bases of the junction unmatched. Germline CDR1 reads MDHEN; CDR2 reads SYDVKM. CDR3 length: 16 residues. The chain recombines TRBV28 with TRBJ1-4, with 11 bases identical to TRBD1. The clonotype originates from a human donor in good health (CMV status not recorded). Some clones in this sample may be carry-over from other donors' samples. Sequencing input: CD8+ T cells from PBMCs. CDR3 loop: CASSFRPGQGDEKLFF. CDR3 nucleotide sequence: TGTGCCAGCAGTTTCCGACCGGGACAGGGGGATGAAAAACTGTTTTTT.